A selection of T cell receptor beta chains follows, all from one sample in a study of cytomegalovirus exposure and HLA in healthy donors. Produced via immunoSEQ multiplex PCR; TCRdb's table is partial and in-frame only. The data hold under 45,000 clones, with under 65% observed a single time. Specimen: PBMCs. The receptors were gathered from a human donor in good health. CDR3s include the opening cysteine and the closing phenylalanine or tryptophan. The order of the fields is CDR3 length, clone size, V gene, J gene, D gene, CDR3 protein, CDR3 DNA. A D gene is named only where the DNA matches it firmly. Not all rows give a size; the values are once, few, many and, for expanded clones, a class.

CDR3 length: 15; clone size: .; V gene: TRBV7-6; J gene: TRBJ1-5; D gene: TRBD1; CDR3 protein: CASSFGTGRNQPQHF; CDR3 DNA: TGTGCCAGCAGCTTCGGGACAGGGAGGAATCAGCCCCAGCATTTT
CDR3 length: 15; clone size: .; V gene: TRBV2; J gene: TRBJ2-3; D gene: TRBD2; CDR3 protein: CASHGFAGEVDTQYF; CDR3 DNA: TGTGCCAGCCACGGTTTTGCGGGGGAGGTCGATACGCAGTATTTT
CDR3 length: 17; clone size: once; V gene: TRBV29-1; J gene: TRBJ2-1; D gene: TRBD2; CDR3 protein: CSVPGGTGTSGYNEQFF; CDR3 DNA: TGCAGCGTCCCCGGTGGGACCGGGACTAGCGGATACAATGAGCAGTTCTTC
CDR3 length: 14; clone size: .; V gene: TRBV30; J gene: TRBJ2-7; D gene: .; CDR3 protein: CAWSVTPQNYEQYF; CDR3 DNA: TGTGCCTGGAGTGTTACCCCACAGAACTACGAGCAGTACTTC
CDR3 length: 14; clone size: .; V gene: TRBV7-3; J gene: TRBJ1-1; D gene: .; CDR3 protein: CASSRGRGNTEAFF; CDR3 DNA: TGTGCCAGCAGCAGGGGGAGAGGGAACACTGAAGCTTTCTTT
CDR3 length: 14; clone size: .; V gene: TRBV6-5; J gene: TRBJ1-6; D gene: .; CDR3 protein: CASSTRGVNSPLHF; CDR3 DNA: TGTGCCAGCAGTACGCGGGGGGTGAATTCACCCCTCCACTTT
CDR3 length: 13; clone size: .; V gene: TRBV29-1; J gene: TRBJ2-3; D gene: TRBD1; CDR3 protein: CSVQGAQTDTQYF; CDR3 DNA: TGCAGCGTTCAGGGGGCGCAGACAGATACGCAGTATTTT
CDR3 length: 15; clone size: .; V gene: TRBV7-2; J gene: TRBJ2-3; D gene: TRBD2; CDR3 protein: CASSFSGGFPDTQYF; CDR3 DNA: TGTGCCAGCAGCTTTAGCGGGGGTTTTCCAGATACGCAGTATTTT
CDR3 length: 14; clone size: .; V gene: TRBV9; J gene: TRBJ2-7; D gene: TRBD2; CDR3 protein: CASSPQGGFYEQYF; CDR3 DNA: TGTGCCAGCAGCCCCCAGGGAGGGTTCTACGAGCAGTACTTC
CDR3 length: 15; clone size: .; V gene: TRBV6-5; J gene: TRBJ1-1; D gene: TRBD1; CDR3 protein: CASSTLGQGATEAFF; CDR3 DNA: TGTGCCAGCAGTACATTAGGACAGGGGGCCACTGAAGCTTTCTTT
CDR3 length: 16; clone size: few; V gene: TRBV1; J gene: TRBJ2-7; D gene: .; CDR3 protein: CTSSHLLPGGPYEQYF; CDR3 DNA: TGCACCAGCAGCCACCTACTTCCCGGGGGACCCTACGAGCAGTACTTC
CDR3 length: 16; clone size: few; V gene: TRBV5-6; J gene: TRBJ1-5; D gene: TRBD1; CDR3 protein: CASSLRDRGRGQPQHF; CDR3 DNA: TGTGCCAGCAGCTTGCGGGACAGGGGGCGAGGTCAGCCCCAGCATTTT
CDR3 length: 10; clone size: .; V gene: TRBV20-1; J gene: TRBJ1-4; D gene: .; CDR3 protein: CSAPQEKLFF; CDR3 DNA: TGCAGTGCTCCTCAGGAAAAACTGTTTTTT
CDR3 length: 13; clone size: .; V gene: TRBV7-3; J gene: TRBJ2-2; D gene: .; CDR3 protein: CASSPLGPGELFF; CDR3 DNA: TGTGCCAGCAGCCCTCTAGGCCCCGGGGAGCTGTTTTTT
CDR3 length: 11; clone size: .; V gene: TRBV6-1; J gene: TRBJ2-1; D gene: .; CDR3 protein: CASSAGVEQFF; CDR3 DNA: TGTGCCAGCAGTGCAGGGGTTGAGCAGTTCTTC
CDR3 length: 15; clone size: .; V gene: TRBV9; J gene: TRBJ2-7; D gene: .; CDR3 protein: CASSAGAREDYEQYF; CDR3 DNA: TGTGCCAGCAGCGCAGGGGCCAGAGAAGACTACGAGCAGTACTTC
CDR3 length: 14; clone size: .; V gene: TRBV6-1; J gene: TRBJ2-1; D gene: .; CDR3 protein: CASSEHRVVDEQFF; CDR3 DNA: TGTGCCAGCAGTGAACACAGGGTTGTCGATGAGCAGTTCTTC
CDR3 length: 16; clone size: .; V gene: TRBV2; J gene: TRBJ2-3; D gene: TRBD2; CDR3 protein: CASSEARLAATDTQYF; CDR3 DNA: TGTGCCAGCAGTGAAGCCCGGCTAGCGGCCACAGATACGCAGTATTTT
CDR3 length: 13; clone size: .; V gene: TRBV5-1; J gene: TRBJ2-7; D gene: .; CDR3 protein: CASSFHGNYEQYF; CDR3 DNA: TGCGCCAGCAGCTTCCACGGGAACTACGAGCAGTACTTC
CDR3 length: 18; clone size: once; V gene: TRBV5-4; J gene: TRBJ1-5; D gene: .; CDR3 protein: CASSLAGLGELSNQPQHF; CDR3 DNA: TGTGCCAGCAGCTTGGCCGGCCTAGGTGAACTTAGCAATCAGCCCCAGCATTTT
CDR3 length: 15; clone size: .; V gene: TRBV5-4; J gene: TRBJ1-2; D gene: TRBD1; CDR3 protein: CASSLGGQTFYGYTF; CDR3 DNA: TGTGCCAGCAGCCTGGGGGGACAGACTTTCTATGGCTACACCTTC
CDR3 length: 16; clone size: few; V gene: TRBV5-4; J gene: TRBJ1-2; D gene: TRBD1; CDR3 protein: CASSGGQGGVFGGYTF; CDR3 DNA: TGTGCCAGCAGCGGAGGACAGGGAGGGGTCTTCGGGGGCTACACCTTC
CDR3 length: 12; clone size: .; V gene: TRBV11-3; J gene: TRBJ2-3; D gene: TRBD1; CDR3 protein: CASSSDRVTQYF; CDR3 DNA: TGTGCCAGCAGCTCGGACAGGGTTACGCAGTATTTT
CDR3 length: 13; clone size: .; V gene: TRBV5-1; J gene: TRBJ2-3; D gene: .; CDR3 protein: CASSARLADTQYF; CDR3 DNA: TGCGCCAGCAGCGCCCGACTGGCAGATACGCAGTATTTT
CDR3 length: 14; clone size: .; V gene: TRBV18; J gene: TRBJ1-1; D gene: TRBD1; CDR3 protein: CASSFGTANTEAFF; CDR3 DNA: TGTGCCAGCTCCTTCGGGACAGCGAACACTGAAGCTTTCTTT
CDR3 length: 15; clone size: few; V gene: TRBV5-1; J gene: TRBJ2-2; D gene: .; CDR3 protein: CASSLEDTYTGELFF; CDR3 DNA: TGCGCCAGCAGCTTGGAGGACACCTACACCGGGGAGCTGTTTTTT
CDR3 length: 12; clone size: .; V gene: TRBV5-6; J gene: TRBJ1-5; D gene: .; CDR3 protein: CASRPTGQPQHF; CDR3 DNA: TGTGCCAGCAGGCCGACAGGTCAGCCCCAGCATTTT
CDR3 length: 12; clone size: .; V gene: TRBV7-2; J gene: TRBJ2-7; D gene: .; CDR3 protein: CASSLYSYEQYF; CDR3 DNA: TGTGCCAGCAGCTTATACTCCTACGAGCAGTACTTC
CDR3 length: 14; clone size: .; V gene: TRBV7-2; J gene: TRBJ2-3; D gene: .; CDR3 protein: CASSLRRDTDTQYF; CDR3 DNA: TGTGCCAGCAGCTTAAGGAGGGACACAGATACGCAGTATTTT
CDR3 length: 15; clone size: once; V gene: TRBV10-1; J gene: TRBJ2-7; D gene: TRBD1; CDR3 protein: CASSERQGPSHEQYF; CDR3 DNA: TGCGCCAGCAGTGAAAGACAGGGTCCATCCCACGAGCAGTACTTC
CDR3 length: 13; clone size: .; V gene: TRBV5-6; J gene: TRBJ2-5; D gene: .; CDR3 protein: CASSTAGPETQYF; CDR3 DNA: TGTGCCAGCAGCACCGCGGGGCCGGAGACCCAGTACTTC
CDR3 length: 13; clone size: .; V gene: TRBV28; J gene: TRBJ1-2; D gene: TRBD1; CDR3 protein: CAIAPGQHYGYTF; CDR3 DNA: TGTGCCATTGCACCGGGACAGCATTATGGCTACACCTTC
CDR3 length: 14; clone size: .; V gene: TRBV10-2; J gene: TRBJ1-1; D gene: .; CDR3 protein: CASSEFGVNTEAFF; CDR3 DNA: TGCGCCAGCAGTGAGTTCGGGGTGAACACTGAAGCTTTCTTT
CDR3 length: 13; clone size: .; V gene: TRBV10-3; J gene: TRBJ1-2; D gene: .; CDR3 protein: CAIPAGGYDGYTF; CDR3 DNA: TGTGCCATCCCCGCGGGGGGGTACGATGGCTACACCTTC
CDR3 length: 13; clone size: .; V gene: TRBV29-1; J gene: TRBJ2-5; D gene: .; CDR3 protein: CSVAGVIQETQYF; CDR3 DNA: TGCAGCGTTGCCGGGGTTATTCAAGAGACCCAGTACTTC
CDR3 length: 11; clone size: .; V gene: TRBV7-6; J gene: TRBJ1-6; D gene: .; CDR3 protein: CASGEGGPLHF; CDR3 DNA: TGTGCCAGCGGGGAAGGGGGACCCCTCCACTTT
CDR3 length: 13; clone size: .; V gene: TRBV29-1; J gene: TRBJ1-5; D gene: .; CDR3 protein: CSVVQGFDQPQHF; CDR3 DNA: TGCAGCGTCGTACAGGGTTTCGATCAGCCCCAGCATTTT
CDR3 length: 15; clone size: few; V gene: TRBV21-1; J gene: TRBJ1-6; D gene: .; CDR3 protein: CASSKAMRFNSPLHF; CDR3 DNA: TGTGCCAGCAGCAAAGCCATGCGATTTAATTCACCCCTCCACTTT
CDR3 length: 13; clone size: few; V gene: TRBV10-3; J gene: TRBJ1-2; D gene: .; CDR3 protein: CAISEEQVYGYTF; CDR3 DNA: TGTGCCATCAGTGAGGAGCAGGTCTATGGCTACACCTTC
CDR3 length: 10; clone size: .; V gene: TRBV2; J gene: TRBJ1-4; D gene: .; CDR3 protein: CASSQEKLFF; CDR3 DNA: TGTGCCAGCAGCCAGGAAAAACTGTTTTTT
CDR3 length: 14; clone size: .; V gene: TRBV4-1; J gene: TRBJ2-1; D gene: .; CDR3 protein: CASSQMTSYNEQFF; CDR3 DNA: TGCGCCAGCAGCCAAATGACATCCTACAATGAGCAGTTCTTC
CDR3 length: 14; clone size: few; V gene: TRBV7-8; J gene: TRBJ2-2; D gene: .; CDR3 protein: CASSLGLGPRELFF; CDR3 DNA: TGTGCCAGCAGCTTAGGGCTGGGCCCCCGGGAGCTGTTTTTT
CDR3 length: 15; clone size: few; V gene: TRBV4-1; J gene: TRBJ2-7; D gene: TRBD1; CDR3 protein: CASSHTGQGPYEQYF; CDR3 DNA: TGCGCCAGCAGCCATACGGGACAGGGCCCCTACGAGCAGTACTTC
CDR3 length: 15; clone size: once; V gene: TRBV6-5; J gene: TRBJ1-2; D gene: .; CDR3 protein: CASSYSIRGAGGYTF; CDR3 DNA: TGTGCCAGCAGTTACTCGATACGGGGGGCTGGCGGCTACACCTTC
CDR3 length: 12; clone size: few; V gene: TRBV6-1; J gene: TRBJ1-1; D gene: .; CDR3 protein: CASKPFAVEAFF; CDR3 DNA: TGTGCCAGCAAACCCTTTGCAGTTGAAGCTTTCTTT
CDR3 length: 19; clone size: .; V gene: TRBV4-3; J gene: TRBJ1-4; D gene: .; CDR3 protein: CASSQDLLFGTGSSEKLFF; CDR3 DNA: TGCGCCAGCAGCCAAGATCTGTTGTTTGGTACAGGGAGTAGCGAAAAACTGTTTTTT
CDR3 length: 13; clone size: .; V gene: TRBV7-9; J gene: TRBJ1-4; D gene: .; CDR3 protein: CASSLGLGEKLFF; CDR3 DNA: TGTGCCAGCAGCCTGGGACTGGGGGAAAAACTGTTTTTT